These 15 T cell receptor beta chains originate from one sample sequenced in a study of control samples from healthy donors and cancer patients (dated by TCRdb to 2020 to 2022). Receptor amplification or capture employed the immunoSEQ multiplex PCR assay. As stored in TCRdb, this immuneACCESS dataset retains in-frame rearrangements with V and J assigned. A fraction of the clones does not appear; measured against another copy, unresolved V genes explain less than half of the discrepancy, and the remainder lacks a known reason. Counted in this sample were roughly 160,000 clones; nearly 96% of them appeared once. The ten largest clonotypes hold 0.95% to 1.1% of the sample. Sequenced input: blood. The receptor source for this set is a woman between 25 and 40 years old in good health.

The rearrangement links TRBV5-5 to TRBJ2-3; D possibly corresponds to TRBD2 (6 bases). The CDR3 contains 14 residues. Per germline, CDR1 SGHKS and CDR2 YYEKEE (reference sequence). V dropped 0 bases and J dropped 5 bases, with 10 bases sitting between them. As DNA, the CDR3 is TGTGCCAGCAGCTTGGCCGGGAGATTAGATACGCAGTATTTT. It is translated as CASSLAGRLDTQYF.

The V and J genes are TRBV5-1 and TRBJ1-4, with a tentative D call TRBD1 (5 bases). Trimming shortened V by 0 bases and J by 15 bases, and 15 bases separated the two germline ends. This CDR3 contains 13 residues. CDR1 is SGHRS and CDR2 is YFSETQ in the germline V gene. CDR3 coding DNA: TGCGCCAGCAGCTTGGCTGGGACTCAAGATGTGTTTTTT. Translated: CASSLAGTQDVFF. The full variable domain, its missing parts supplied by reference TRBV5-1 and TRBJ1-4, is KAGVTQTPRYLIKTRGQQVTLSCSPISGHRSVSWYQQTPGQGLQFLFEYFSETQRNKGNFPGRFSGRQFSNSRSEMNVSTLELGDSALYLCASSLAGTQDVFFGSGTQLSVL.

The chain combines TRBV2 with TRBJ1-1; D is undetermined. V was pared by 2 bases and J by 1 base, with 8 bases between. Germline lookup yields CDR1 SNHLY and CDR2 FYNNEI. The CDR3 length is 14 residues. The CDR3 protein is CASSEIGWNTEAFF. The DNA for the CDR3 is TGTGCCAGCAGTGAAATCGGCTGGAACACTGAAGCTTTCTTT.

V gene TRBV9 combines with J gene TRBJ1-5; perhaps TRBD1 as D (5 bases). From germline, CDR1 is SGDLS and CDR2 YYNGEE. V lost 4 bases and J 1 base, leaving 18 bases between the germline ends. The CDR3 consists of 17 residues. CDR3 amino acids: CASSREGDLVSNQPQHF. The CDR3 DNA reads TGTGCCAGCAGCCGAGAAGGGGATTTGGTGAGCAATCAGCCCCAGCATTTT.

The genes are TRBV27 and TRBJ2-7, with D uncertain. Germline-derived CDR1 and CDR2 are MNHEY and SMNVEV (reference sequence). CDR3 length: 14 amino acids. Trimming stripped 3 bases from V and 0 bases from J, with 9 bases between. The CDR3 spells CASSFSVSSYEQYF. CDR3 coding DNA: TGTGCCAGCAGTTTCTCAGTGAGCTCCTACGAGCAGTACTTC.

This clone has a single count. The rearrangement uses TRBV28 and TRBJ1-4; weak D call: TRBD1 (6 bases). CDR1 MDHEN and CDR2 SYDVKM come from the germline V gene. The CDR3 contains 14 residues. V was shortened by 1 base and J by 7 bases, with 10 bases between the two germline ends. For the CDR3, the DNA is TGTGCCAGCAGTTTATATCAGGGGATTGAAAAACTGTTTTTT. Its translation: CASSLYQGIEKLFF.

This sequence joins TRBV27 and TRBJ2-4, with D tentatively TRBD1 (5 bases). CDR1 and CDR2 from the germline V gene are MNHEY and SMNVEV (reference sequence). CDR3 length: 15 residues. V was pared by 2 bases and J by 1 base, with 9 bases between. DNA of the CDR3: TGTGCCAGCAGTTTACAGGGAAGTGCCAAAAACATTCAGTACTTC. Protein: CASSLQGSAKNIQYF.

The chain is built from TRBV28 and TRBJ2-1; TRBD2 aligns across 7 bases. Losses at the gene ends were 8 bases for V and 3 bases for J; bases not matched to a gene: 10. Germline V CDR1 and CDR2: MDHEN, SYDVKM. This CDR3 region has 15 residues. CDR3 sequence reads: CASGGGVAFYNEQFF. The CDR3 bases are TGTGCCAGCGGTGGGGGGGTAGCGTTCTACAATGAGCAGTTCTTC.

The rearrangement uses TRBV14 and TRBJ1-2, with D perhaps matching TRBD1 (5 bases). CDR3 length: 14 amino acids. V was trimmed by 4 bases and J by 4 bases, leaving 13 bases between them. Germline CDR1 is SGHDN and CDR2 is FVKESK. The CDR3 protein is CASSPRDRLYGYTF. The CDR3 region has the DNA TGTGCCAGCAGCCCCCGGGACCGACTCTATGGCTACACCTTC.

This chain uses TRBV6-5 with TRBJ1-4; 9 bases are a match to TRBD1. This CDR3 is built from 14 residues. After removal of 6 bases from V and 4 bases from J, the junction contained 3 bases not matched to a gene. Germline lookup yields CDR1 MNHEY and CDR2 SVGAGI. The CDR3 protein is CASSGTGSNEKLFF. The CDR3 DNA reads TGTGCCAGCAGCGGGACAGGGAGTAATGAAAAACTGTTTTTT.

The chain joins TRBV7-2 to TRBJ2-7; D tentatively reads TRBD1 or TRBD2 (5 bases each). The ends were cut back, 0 bases at V and 2 bases at J, with 5 bases in the middle. Germline V CDR1 and CDR2: SGHTA, FQGNSA. The CDR3 spans 13 residues. This CDR3 reads CASSLAGAYEQYF. DNA of the CDR3: TGTGCCAGCAGCTTAGCGGGGGCCTACGAGCAGTACTTC.

The rearrangement links TRBV7-8 to TRBJ1-5; D is unresolved. V lost 1 base and J 6 bases, leaving 10 bases between the germline ends. The CDR3 length is 14 residues. The germline gives CDR1 SGHVS, CDR2 FQNEAQ. The chain's CDR3 is CASSLVSSGQPQHF. DNA of the CDR3: TGTGCCAGCAGCTTAGTATCTAGTGGTCAGCCCCAGCATTTT.

The chain has TRBV7-9 and TRBJ1-2; 10 bases align to TRBD1. Germline V lookup: CDR1 SEHNR, CDR2 FQNEAQ (reference sequence). The CDR3 is 15 residues long. The V segment lost 7 bases and the J segment 6 bases; nucleotides outside the gene matches: 11. CDR3 protein: CASTHRSGTGDGYTF. CDR3 bases: TGTGCCAGCACTCACAGAAGTGGGACAGGGGATGGCTACACCTTC.

The chain is built from TRBV10-1 and TRBJ1-1; 8 bases agree with TRBD1. The CDR3 totals 15 residues. Germline assignment: CDR1 WNHNN and CDR2 SYGVQD (reference sequence). V lost 3 bases, J lost 6 bases, and 9 bases stayed unmatched. CDR3: CASSEDRGRGSEAFF. The CDR3 DNA sequence: TGCGCCAGCAGTGAAGACAGGGGCCGAGGCTCTGAAGCTTTCTTT.

The V and J genes are TRBV14 and TRBJ1-5; 7 positions match TRBD1. Germline V lookup: CDR1 SGHDN, CDR2 FVKESK. V gave up 0 bases and J gave up 3 bases; unmatched junction bases: 2. This CDR3 is built from 15 residues. CDR3 sequence reads: CASSQERGLNQPQHF. In nucleotides, the CDR3 is TGTGCCAGCAGCCAAGAAAGGGGGCTCAATCAGCCCCAGCATTTT.